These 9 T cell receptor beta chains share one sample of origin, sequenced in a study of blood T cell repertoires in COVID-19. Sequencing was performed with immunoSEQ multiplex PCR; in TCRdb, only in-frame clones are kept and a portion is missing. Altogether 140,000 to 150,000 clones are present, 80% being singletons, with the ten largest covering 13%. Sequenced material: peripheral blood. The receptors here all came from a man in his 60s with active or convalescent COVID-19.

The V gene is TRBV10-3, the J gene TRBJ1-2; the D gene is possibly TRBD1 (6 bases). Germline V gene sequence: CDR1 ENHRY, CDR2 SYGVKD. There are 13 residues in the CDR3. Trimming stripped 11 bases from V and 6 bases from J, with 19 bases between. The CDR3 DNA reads TGTGCCGCTACAGGAGAGGGGGTCGATGGCTACACCTTC. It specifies CAATGEGVDGYTF.

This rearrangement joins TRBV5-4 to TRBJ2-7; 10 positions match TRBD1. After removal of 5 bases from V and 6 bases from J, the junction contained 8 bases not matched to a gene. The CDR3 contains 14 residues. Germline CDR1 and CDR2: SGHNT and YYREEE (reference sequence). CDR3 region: CASRSGTGDFEQYF. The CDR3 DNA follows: TGTGCCAGCAGATCCGGGACAGGGGATTTCGAGCAGTACTTC.

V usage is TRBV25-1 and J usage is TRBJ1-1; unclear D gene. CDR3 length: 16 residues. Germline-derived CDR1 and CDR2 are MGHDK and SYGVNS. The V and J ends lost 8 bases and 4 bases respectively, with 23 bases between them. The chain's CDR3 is CASLVERRRAFTEAFF. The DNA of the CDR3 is TGTGCCAGCCTGGTCGAACGGAGGAGGGCGTTCACTGAAGCTTTCTTT.

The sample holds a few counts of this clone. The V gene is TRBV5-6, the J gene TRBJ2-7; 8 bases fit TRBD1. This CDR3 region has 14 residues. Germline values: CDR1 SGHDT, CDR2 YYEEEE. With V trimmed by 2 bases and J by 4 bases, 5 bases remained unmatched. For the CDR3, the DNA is TGTGCCAGCAGCTTCGGGACAGGCGAGTACGAGCAGTACTTC. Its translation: CASSFGTGEYEQYF.

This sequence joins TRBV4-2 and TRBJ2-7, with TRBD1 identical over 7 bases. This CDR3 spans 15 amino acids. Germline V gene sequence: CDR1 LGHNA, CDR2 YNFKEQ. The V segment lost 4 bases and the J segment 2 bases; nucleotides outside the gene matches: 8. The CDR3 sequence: CASSPEGTAPYEQYF. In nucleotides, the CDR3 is TGTGCCAGCAGCCCAGAGGGGACAGCACCCTACGAGCAGTACTTC.

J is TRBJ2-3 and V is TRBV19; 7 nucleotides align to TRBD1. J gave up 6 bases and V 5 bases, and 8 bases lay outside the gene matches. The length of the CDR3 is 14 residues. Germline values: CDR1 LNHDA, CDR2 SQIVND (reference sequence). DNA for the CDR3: TGTGCCAGTAGTCCGGGACAGACCGGCGATACGCAGTATTTT. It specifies CASSPGQTGDTQYF.

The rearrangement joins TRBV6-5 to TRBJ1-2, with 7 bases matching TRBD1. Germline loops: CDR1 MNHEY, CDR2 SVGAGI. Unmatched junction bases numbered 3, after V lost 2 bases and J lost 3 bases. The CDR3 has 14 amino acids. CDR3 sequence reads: CASSYDREYYGYTF. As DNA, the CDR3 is TGTGCCAGCAGTTACGACAGGGAATACTATGGCTACACCTTC.

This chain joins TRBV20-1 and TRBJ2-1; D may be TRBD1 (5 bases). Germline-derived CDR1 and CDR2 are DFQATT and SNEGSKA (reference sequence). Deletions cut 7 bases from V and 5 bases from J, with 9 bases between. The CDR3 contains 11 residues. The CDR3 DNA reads TGCAGTGGACAGATCGACAATGAGCAGTTCTTC. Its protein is CSGQIDNEQFF.

The CDR3 DNA reads as TGTGCCATCAGTCTAAGCCGGGACAGGGGTCTTAACTATGGCTACACCTTC. Its translation: CAISLSRDRGLNYGYTF. The chain employs TRBV10-3 and TRBJ1-2; 10 bases fit TRBD1. The CDR3 is 17 residues long. The germline V gene has CDR1 ENHRY and CDR2 SYGVKD. The V and J ends lost 5 bases and 1 base, in that order; junction bases with no gene match: 10.